This entry lists 22 T cell receptor beta chains sequenced from one sample in a study of T cell repertoires in cytomegalovirus infection. TCRdb fed the reads into MiXCR, producing one record per CDR3 protein. The sample shows 290,000 or so distinct CDR3 sequences, under 30% of them seen only once. Sample: PBMCs. The receptor source for this set is a human donor in good health (CMV status not recorded). Some clones in this sample may be carry-over from other donors' samples.

Note on this clonotype: One base away lies a much larger clone, so this may be a sequencing read error. This rearrangement joins TRBV7-2 to TRBJ2-3; no definite D call. The CDR3 length is 15 residues. Germline loops: CDR1 SGHTA, CDR2 FQGNSA. CDR3 DNA sequence: TGTGCCAGCAGTTACCAGACACAAAGCACAGATACGCTGTATTTT. Translation: CASSYQTQSTDTLYF.

The sample holds a few counts of this clonotype. This chain connects TRBV11-2 to TRBJ2-1; 7 nucleotides align to TRBD1. With V trimmed by 5 bases and J by 0 bases, 10 bases remained unmatched. Germline CDR1 SGHAT, CDR2 FQNNGV. The CDR3 consists of 17 residues. The DNA for the CDR3 is TGTGCCAGCAGCCTATCGACAGGGCTTAGCTCCTACAATGAGCAGTTCTTC. Translated, it gives CASSLSTGLSSYNEQFF.

This clonotype has at least ten counts. The V and J genes are TRBV10-3 and TRBJ2-5, with 7 bases that match TRBD1. Trimming cost V 2 bases and J 1 base; bases outside gene matches: 4. The germline gives CDR1 ENHRY, CDR2 SYGVKD. This CDR3 is 15 amino acids long. CDR3 nucleotide sequence: TGTGCCATCAGTGAGGACAGGGCGTCCCAAGAGACCCAGTACTTC. This gives the protein CAISEDRASQETQYF.

V usage is TRBV11-2 and J usage is TRBJ1-4; the match to TRBD1 covers 7 bases. Germline V gene sequence: CDR1 SGHAT, CDR2 FQNNGV. The CDR3 is 16 amino acids. V dropped 0 bases and J dropped 10; count of bases not matched to a gene: 11. The CDR3 nucleotides read TGTGCCAGCAGCTTAGATGAGGGGGCCCTGGGGGCAAAACTGTTTTTT. Protein: CASSLDEGALGAKLFF.

Many counts were recorded for this clonotype. This chain joins TRBV7-6 and TRBJ2-3, with 9 bases matching TRBD2. Germline V CDR1 and CDR2: SGHVS, FNYEAQ. CDR3 length: 17 amino acids. V lost 3 bases, J lost 2 bases, and 9 bases stayed unmatched. The CDR3 loop reads CASSFSVLAGATDTQYF. Written as DNA, the CDR3 is TGTGCCAGCAGCTTTTCCGTCTTAGCGGGGGCCACAGATACGCAGTATTTT. The full variable domain, its missing parts supplied by reference TRBV7-6 and TRBJ2-3, is GAGVSQSPRYKVTKRGQDVALRCDPISGHVSLYWYRQALGQGPEFLTYFNYEAQQDKSGLPNDRFSAERPEGSISTLTIQRTEQRDSAMYRCASSFSVLAGATDTQYFGPGTRLTVL.

This chain links TRBV7-9 with TRBJ1-2, with no clear D. Germline V gene data show CDR1 as SEHNR and CDR2 as FQNEAQ (reference sequence). The length of the CDR3 is 13 residues. V lost 5 bases and J 0 bases, leaving 7 bases between the germline ends. CDR3 residues: CASSGGPNYGYTF. For the CDR3, the DNA is TGTGCCAGCAGCGGAGGACCTAACTATGGCTACACCTTC.

This clonotype was detected once. The genes are TRBV6-4 and TRBJ2-1; either TRBD1 or TRBD2 may supply D (6 bases each). The CDR3 loop spans 16 amino acids. Germline CDR1 MRHNA, CDR2 SNTAGT. V was clipped by 2 bases and J by 0 bases, with 11 bases between them. CDR3 DNA: TGTGCCAGCAGTGACGGAGGGGGGAGCTCCTACAATGAGCAGTTCTTC. As protein: CASSDGGGSSYNEQFF.

In this sample, this clonotype turned up a few times. The gene calls are TRBV3-1 and TRBJ2-7, with D perhaps matching TRBD1 (6 bases). Trimming left V 3 bases short and J 5 bases short, with 14 bases between. This CDR3 has 14 residues. CDR1 LGHDT and CDR2 YNNKEL come from the germline V gene (reference sequence). Here the CDR3 DNA reads TGTGCCAGCAGCCAGAGTCACGCAGGGGACGAGCAGTACTTC. This translates into CASSQSHAGDEQYF.

J is TRBJ1-5 and V is TRBV3-1; D is ambiguous. CDR3 length equals 15 residues. Deletions cut 0 bases from V and 2 bases from J, with 8 bases between. Germline CDR1 reads LGHDT; CDR2 reads YNNKEL (reference sequence). CDR3 residues: CASSQDGRGNQPQHF. CDR3 DNA sequence: TGTGCCAGCAGCCAAGATGGGCGGGGCAATCAGCCCCAGCATTTT.

The CDR3 coding sequence is TGTGCCAGCACCCGACAGGCGTCCTACAATGAGCAGTTCTTC. This translates into CASTRQASYNEQFF. The chain uses TRBV6-2 or TRBV6-3 and TRBJ2-1; D may be TRBD1 (6 bases). Germline CDR1 and CDR2: MNHEY and SVGEGT. V gave up 7 bases and J gave up 1 base, with 11 bases separating them. There are 14 residues in the CDR3.

At least ten counts were recorded for this clonotype. The V call is TRBV7-2, the J call TRBJ1-2; 8 bases line up with TRBD1. Germline V lookup: CDR1 SGHTA, CDR2 FQGNSA. CDR3 size: 14 residues. Losses at the gene ends were 6 bases for V and 10 bases for J; bases not matched to a gene: 13. The CDR3 loop is CASRQSGTGFFYTF. For the CDR3, the DNA is TGTGCCAGCAGACAATCCGGGACAGGCTTTTTCTACACCTTC.

The V and J genes are TRBV29-1 and TRBJ1-6; D is undetermined. CDR3 length: 11 amino acids. CDR1 is SQVTM, CDR2 ANQGSEA, per germline. V gave up 4 bases and J gave up 7 bases, with 5 bases separating them. CDR3 loop: CSVVLNSPLHF. The CDR3 DNA follows: TGCAGCGTTGTTCTGAATTCACCCCTCCACTTT.

The chain combines TRBV11-2 with TRBJ2-1; D is undetermined. Per germline, CDR1 SGHAT and CDR2 FQNNGV. The CDR3 runs to 15 residues. With 1 base removed from V and 2 bases from J, the gap between germline ends came to 9 bases. The CDR3 here is CASSLVRSPYNEQFF. The CDR3 DNA is TGTGCCAGCAGCTTAGTACGGTCCCCCTACAATGAGCAGTTCTTC.

The rearrangement links TRBV6-5 to TRBJ1-5, with 7 nucleotides matching TRBD1. Unmatched junction bases numbered 4, after V lost 6 bases and J lost 2 bases. This CDR3 spans 14 amino acids. Per the germline V gene, CDR1 is MNHEY and CDR2 is SVGAGI. The CDR3 is CASRRQGGNQPQHF. CDR3 sequence (DNA): TGTGCCAGCAGAAGACAGGGCGGCAATCAGCCCCAGCATTTT.

The table lists this clonotype with many counts. The CDR3, as DNA: TGTGCCAGCAGCACCGCCTCTTCAGATACGCAGTATTTT. Its translation: CASSTASSDTQYF. The rearrangement joins TRBV7-9 to TRBJ2-3; D is undetermined. The CDR3 spans 13 residues. Trimming pared 5 bases from V and 4 bases from J, leaving 10 bases between. Germline-derived CDR1 and CDR2 are SEHNR and FQNEAQ (reference sequence).

This clonotype was found many times. The rearrangement joins TRBV7-2 to TRBJ2-7, with D tentatively TRBD1 or TRBD2 (5 bases each). Germline V lookup: CDR1 SGHTA, CDR2 FQGNSA. CDR3 size: 15 residues. The V gene lost 0 bases and the J gene lost 2 bases, with 11 bases spanning the gap. The CDR3 nucleotides are TGTGCCAGCAGCTTAGCAGTCGGGACCACCTACGAGCAGTACGTC. Residues: CASSLAVGTTYEQYV.

This clonotype was observed many times. The V and J genes are TRBV7-2 and TRBJ2-1, with unresolved D. Germline V gene sequence: CDR1 SGHTA, CDR2 FQGNSA. Trimming removed 8 bases at V and 8 bases at J, with 13 bases between. The CDR3 runs to 12 residues. The CDR3 DNA is TGTGCCAGCTCCAAACTCCGGGATGAGCAGTTCTTC. The encoded protein is CASSKLRDEQFF.

The chain uses TRBV7-2 and TRBJ1-2; D not certain. This CDR3 has 14 amino acids. The germline gives CDR1 SGHTA, CDR2 FQGNSA. V shed 1 base and J shed 8 bases, with 14 bases lying between them. CDR3 amino acids: CASSLGRTPAGYTF. CDR3 in DNA: TGTGCCAGCAGCTTAGGCAGAACCCCGGCGGGCTACACCTTC.

This clonotype was counted at least ten times. The chain employs TRBV7-2 and TRBJ2-3, with 10 bases aligning to TRBD2. Per the germline V gene, CDR1 is SGHTA and CDR2 is FQGNSA. V lost 5 bases to trimming and J lost 1 base; unmatched junction nucleotides: 9. CDR3 length equals 17 residues. The DNA of the CDR3 is TGTGCCAGCAGCCATTCTAGCGGGAGTCTTGGCACAGATACGCAGTATTTT. It encodes CASSHSSGSLGTDTQYF.

This clonotype was observed a few times. This chain uses TRBV15 with TRBJ2-7; 9 bases are a match to TRBD1. The ends lost 3 bases at V and 4 bases at J; junction bases unmatched: 4. This CDR3 contains 14 residues. Looked up from germline, CDR1 is LNHNV and CDR2 is YYDKDF (reference sequence). CDR3 residues: CATSSRDRVYEQYF. CDR3 DNA sequence: TGTGCCACCAGCAGCCGGGACAGGGTGTACGAGCAGTACTTC.

The rearrangement uses TRBV10-3 and TRBJ1-4; no clear D gene. The CDR3 runs to 11 residues. The germline CDR1 and CDR2 sequences are ENHRY and SYGVKD. The V end was cut by 3 bases, the J end by 8 bases, with 4 bases between. This chain's CDR3 is CAISEGEKLFF. DNA of the CDR3: TGTGCCATCAGTGAAGGAGAAAAACTGTTTTTT.

V gene TRBV2 combines with J gene TRBJ2-2, with D perhaps matching TRBD1 (5 bases). The germline V gene has CDR1 SNHLY and CDR2 FYNNEI. The CDR3 extends over 15 amino acids. Trimming pared 4 bases from V and 1 base from J, leaving 10 bases between. Here the CDR3 reads CASSGGRRNTGELFF. As DNA, the CDR3 is TGTGCCAGCAGTGGGGGCCGCAGGAACACCGGGGAGCTGTTTTTT.